What follows is one T cell receptor beta chain and its context. What it binds is not known. Trimming pared 0 bases from V and 2 bases from J, leaving 9 bases between. CDR1 and CDR2 (germline): LGHNA, YSLEER. The CDR3 is made up of 15 amino acids. TCRdb re-called the RT-PCR reads with MiXCR, one entry per CDR3 protein. The sample lists roughly 500,000 distinct CDR3 sequences; approximately 15% were seen once. This specimen comes from a study of response to subunit inactivated influenza vaccine. Whole-study findings and limits: Authors suggested each seasonal influenza vaccination recruits few new T cells.

The receptor was isolated from a man aged 45 to 75 who received an inactivated influenza vaccine. Sequenced here: CD4+ T cells sorted from PBMCs, sampled less than 30 months after vaccination. The chain has TRBV4-3 and TRBJ2-3, with TRBD2 as a possible D gene (5 bases). CDR3 in DNA: TGCGCCAGCAGCCAAGATCAAGCGGCCACAGATACGCAGTATTTT. Translating gives CASSQDQAATDTQYF.